The 7 T cell receptor beta chains below were found in one sample sequenced in a study of cytomegalovirus exposure and HLA in healthy donors (dated by TCRdb to about 2017). The library came from the immunoSEQ multiplex PCR assay. The multiplex PCR relied on a mix of 60 forward primers for TCR Vbeta segments and 13 reverse primers for TCR Jbeta segments. The immuneACCESS repertoire file appears here via TCRdb, limited to in-frame rearrangements. These files lack a portion of the clones; in checked studies, under half of the deficit traces to unresolved V genes, and the cause of the others is not known. The sample yields 75,000 to 100,000 clones; approximately 74% were counted once. 1.8% of the sample comes from the top ten. Sequencing was done on a sample of PBMCs. These receptors all come from a male donor in good health and CMV-seronegative.

V is TRBV6-5 and J is TRBJ2-2; D possibly corresponds to TRBD2 (5 bases). Trimming cost V 3 bases and J 4 bases, with 12 bases left between them. The CDR3 length is 15 residues. Germline V lookup: CDR1 MNHEY, CDR2 SVGAGI. CDR3 DNA: TGTGCCAGCAGTTATTCGGGGTTTAGCACCGGGGAGCTGTTTTTT. Protein sequence: CASSYSGFSTGELFF.

In this sample, this clone turned up a few times. This chain links TRBV6-6 with TRBJ1-2, with a possible D match to TRBD1 (6 bases). The germline V gene encodes CDR1 MNHNY and CDR2 SVGAGI (reference sequence). The V end lost 7 bases, the J end lost 4 bases, and 10 bases lay between the germline ends. The CDR3 extends over 12 amino acids. Here the CDR3 reads CASTQQGYGYTF. For the CDR3, the DNA is TGTGCCAGCACCCAACAGGGCTATGGCTACACCTTC.

This clone appeared a single time. J is TRBJ1-4 and V is TRBV9, with D perhaps matching TRBD1 (6 bases). The CDR3 has 14 residues. V gave up 3 bases and J gave up 4 bases, with 10 bases separating them. Germline CDR1 reads SGDLS; CDR2 reads YYNGEE. For the CDR3, the DNA is TGTGCCAGCAGCGGGACAGCTTTTAATGAAAAACTGTTTTTT. It is translated as CASSGTAFNEKLFF.

The CDR3 region is CASSCTGEETQYF. CDR3 coding DNA: TGTGCCAGCAGCTGTACAGGGGAGGAGACCCAGTACTTC. The chain combines TRBV21-1 with TRBJ2-5; the tabulated D call, TRBD1, remains unverified against the DNA. TRBV21-1 is deemed a pseudogene. The CDR3 runs to 13 residues.

The chain joins TRBV19 to TRBJ1-3; no reliable D call. V lost 3 bases and J 4 bases, leaving 10 bases between the germline ends. This CDR3 is built from 14 residues. Germline V gives CDR1 LNHDA, CDR2 SQIVND (reference sequence). This chain's CDR3 is CASSISGRGNTIYF. The CDR3 nucleotides are TGTGCCAGTAGTATCAGTGGGAGAGGAAACACCATATATTTT.

The chain uses TRBV30 and TRBJ2-6; D is perhaps TRBD1 (5 bases). Germline values: CDR1 GTSNPN, CDR2 SVGIG (reference sequence). Trimming took off 5 bases at V and 2 bases at J, with 10 bases between the two ends. The CDR3 consists of 14 residues. The CDR3 loop reads CAWDVGAGANVLTF. CDR3 DNA sequence: TGTGCCTGGGACGTAGGGGCTGGGGCCAACGTCCTGACTTTC. The variable domain in full, completed from reference TRBV30 and TRBJ2-6, reads SQTIHQWPATLVQPVGSPLSLECTVEGTSNPNLYWYRQAAGRGLQLLFYSVGIGQISSEVPQNLSASRPQDRQFILSSKKLLLSDSGFYLCAWDVGAGANVLTFGAGSRLTVL.

The chain couples TRBV9 to TRBJ2-1; 11 positions agree with TRBD2. Germline V gene lookup returns CDR1 SGDLS and CDR2 YYNGEE. Unmatched junction bases numbered 6, after V lost 3 bases and J lost 7 bases. This CDR3 is 15 amino acids long. The CDR3 bases are TGTGCCAGCAGCGCGCGACTAGCGGGGCTAAATGAGCAGTTCTTC. Its translation: CASSARLAGLNEQFF.